This T cell receptor beta chain was observed in a study of shared clonotypes between healthy human individuals. As for the study in general: The donor group consisted of a couple of women and three men, aged 18 to 49.

Broader study findings: Relative to clonotypes present in all four donors, those not shared had lower generation probabilities.

The CDR3 has 13 amino acids. Germline V gene lookup returns CDR1 SGHNT and CDR2 YYREEE (reference sequence). V shed 2 bases and J shed 3 bases, with 8 bases lying between them. Sorted-subset replicate PCRs used 150 to 200 ng of genomic DNA. This amount corresponded to some 32,000 T cell genomes. Assay: immunoSEQ multiplex PCR; the TCRdb copy retains only in-frame clones and omits some. The sample carries around 550,000 clones, 90% to 96% recorded once. A note on this clone: Its antigen is unknown.

The authors divided CD4+ cells into CD45RA+ naive and CD45RA-negative memory subsets. The TCR sequence derives from a woman between 25 and 40 years old in good health. The chain joins TRBV5-4 to TRBJ1-2, with D hard to call. Sequenced sample: naive CD4+ T cells sorted from blood. Subset meaning: CD45RA+ positively selected. The CDR3 spells CASSFWTDYGYTF. The CDR3 coding sequence is TGTGCCAGCAGCTTCTGGACCGACTATGGCTACACCTTC.